A selection of T cell receptor beta chains follows, all from one sample in a study of T cells after yellow fever vaccination. TCRdb re-analysed the 5' RACE reads in MiXCR, keeping a single row per CDR3 protein. The table lists about 310,000 distinct CDR3 sequences, 3.6% of them singletons. This specimen consisted of PBMCs, obtained on the day of the yellow fever booster vaccination. These receptors came from a man aged 18-30 years who received the YFV17D yellow fever vaccine. The CDR3 runs from the conserved cysteine through the conserved F or W. Each record gives: clone size, D gene, V gene, J gene, CDR3 protein, CDR3 DNA. D genes are given only for firm matches. Size is stated for part of the rows, as once, few or many counts, or as a class when the clone is expanded.

>many|.|TRBV10-3|TRBJ1-1
CAISESRDTSPNTEAFF
TGTGCCATCAGTGAGTCTCGAGACACAAGCCCGAACACTGAAGCTTTCTTT
>.|TRBD2|TRBV5-1|TRBJ2-1
CASSFRLAGNNEQFF
TGCGCCAGCAGCTTCCGGCTAGCGGGGAACAATGAGCAGTTCTTC
>many|.|TRBV7-2|TRBJ2-3
CASRQSADTQYF
TGTGCCAGCAGGCAAAGCGCGGATACGCAGTATTTT
>many|TRBD1|TRBV28|TRBJ2-5
CASSLRQGIGETQYF
TGTGCCAGCAGTTTGCGACAGGGAATTGGAGAGACCCAGTACTTC
>.|.|TRBV12-3/TRBV12-4|TRBJ1-6
CASSLSPGSPLHF
TGTGCCAGCAGTTTATCTCCGGGGTCACCCCTCCACTTT
>.|.|TRBV7-3|TRBJ2-5
CASSPQWSRQETQYF
TGTGCCAGCAGCCCCCAGTGGTCCCGGCAAGAGACCCAGTACTTC
>many|TRBD2|TRBV28|TRBJ2-5
CATTLSGGASETQYF
TGTGCCACCACGCTTAGCGGGGGGGCCTCCGAGACCCAGTACTTC
>many|.|TRBV7-6|TRBJ1-5
CASSRDEDQPQHF
TGTGCCAGCAGCCGGGACGAGGATCAGCCCCAGCATTTT
>.|TRBD1|TRBV20-1|TRBJ1-1
CSAKRTGLNTEAFF
TGCAGTGCTAAGAGGACAGGGCTAAACACTGAAGCTTTCTTT
>.|.|TRBV18|TRBJ2-7
CASSPFGGYEQYF
TGTGCCAGCTCACCTTTTGGGGGATACGAGCAGTACTTC
>many|.|TRBV6-6|TRBJ2-3
CASSYGVRRTRTDTQYF
TGTGCCAGCAGTTACGGGGTTAGGAGAACCCGCACAGATACGCAGTATTTT
>many|TRBD1|TRBV19|TRBJ1-1
CASSPPGDSSEAFF
TGTGCCAGTAGTCCCCCTGGGGACAGTTCTGAAGCTTTCTTT
>many|TRBD2|TRBV7-2|TRBJ2-7
CASSPRGPSGGARSYEQYF
TGTGCCAGCAGCCCGAGGGGGCCTAGCGGGGGGGCCCGTTCCTACGAGCAGTACTTC
>many|.|TRBV5-1|TRBJ1-1
CASSPRTENTEAFF
TGCGCCAGCAGCCCCAGGACGGAGAACACTGAAGCTTTCTTT